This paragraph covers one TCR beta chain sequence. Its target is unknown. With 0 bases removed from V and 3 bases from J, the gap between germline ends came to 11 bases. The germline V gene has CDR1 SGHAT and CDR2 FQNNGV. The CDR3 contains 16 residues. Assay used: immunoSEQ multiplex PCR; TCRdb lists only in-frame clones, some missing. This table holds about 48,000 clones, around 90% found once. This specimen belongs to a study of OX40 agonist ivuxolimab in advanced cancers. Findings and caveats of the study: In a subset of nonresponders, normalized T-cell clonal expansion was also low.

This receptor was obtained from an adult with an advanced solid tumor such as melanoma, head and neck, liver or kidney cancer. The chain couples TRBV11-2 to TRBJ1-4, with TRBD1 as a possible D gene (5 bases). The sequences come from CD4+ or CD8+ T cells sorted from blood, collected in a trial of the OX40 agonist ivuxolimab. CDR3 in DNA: TGTGCCAGCAGCTTAGAGTTCGGGGGAGCTAATGAAAAACTGTTTTTT. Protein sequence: CASSLEFGGANEKLFF. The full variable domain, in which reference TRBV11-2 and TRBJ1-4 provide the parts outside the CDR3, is EAGVAQSPRYKIIEKRQSVAFWCNPISGHATLYWYQQILGQGPKLLIQFQNNGVVDDSQLPKDRFSAERLKGVDSTLKIQPAKLEDSAVYLCASSLEFGGANEKLFFGSGTQLSVL.